This TCR beta chain was sequenced in a study of T cell changes during pregnancy in multiple sclerosis. Some clones are missing from TCRdb's copy, which holds only in-frame ones; the method was immunoSEQ multiplex PCR. The sample shows roughly 34,000 clones, about 92% of them seen only once. Germline lookup yields CDR1 MNHEY and CDR2 SMNVEV (reference sequence). This CDR3 is built from 17 residues. The V and J ends lost 5 bases and 1 base, in that order; junction bases with no gene match: 9. The chain links TRBV27 to TRBJ1-1; 11 bases map to TRBD1. The receptor comes from a female donor in good health, enrolled as a control in a pregnancy study. Sequenced here: CD4+ T cells from peripheral blood mononuclear cells, sampled in the second trimester of pregnancy. CDR3 sequence: CASSLGGQGGPNTEAFF. As DNA, the CDR3 is TGTGCCAGCAGTCTAGGGGGACAGGGGGGGCCGAACACTGAAGCTTTCTTT.